A single sample is the source of the 25 T cell receptor beta chains below, sequenced in a study of T cell repertoires in ileal Crohn's disease. Here immunoSEQ multiplex PCR was the method, and the copy in TCRdb shows in-frame clones only, minus some. The profile shows some 1,900 clones, 65% to 80% of them singletons. The sequencing input was ileal tissue. The receptors derive from an adult with Crohn's disease.

V gene TRBV13 combines with J gene TRBJ1-2; 7 bases fit TRBD1. The CDR3 runs to 15 residues. The trim removed 0 bases at V and 8 bases at J, leaving 9 bases unmatched. Germline-derived CDR1 and CDR2 are PRHDT and FYEKMQ (reference sequence). CDR3 amino acids: CASSLGRQGMGGYTF. CDR3 DNA: TGTGCCAGCAGCTTAGGGCGACAGGGAATGGGCGGCTACACCTTC.

CDR3 in DNA: TGTGCCAGCAGTGATCTGGGGGCCGATCAGCCCCAGCATTTT. Its translation is CASSDLGADQPQHF. The chain recombines TRBV25-1 with TRBJ1-5, with D tentatively TRBD1 (6 bases). Per the germline V gene, CDR1 is MGHDK and CDR2 is SYGVNS. The CDR3 runs 14 residues. V dropped 3 bases and J dropped 5 bases, with 11 bases sitting between them.

This clone was seen only a few times. The rearrangement links TRBV27 to TRBJ1-5, with 8 bases matching TRBD1. Germline trimming cut 3 bases from V and 6 bases from J; bases unmatched to any gene: 7. This CDR3 spans 15 amino acids. Germline CDR1 and CDR2: MNHEY and SMNVEV (reference sequence). The CDR3 protein is CASSFGRGLGQPQHF. CDR3 coding DNA: TGTGCCAGCAGTTTCGGCAGGGGGCTCGGTCAGCCCCAGCATTTT.

The rearrangement joins TRBV5-4 to TRBJ1-2; 7 bases match TRBD1. The CDR3 sequence is 14 residues long. The germline CDR1 and CDR2 sequences are SGHNT and YYREEE (reference sequence). V dropped 4 bases and J dropped 1; count of bases not matched to a gene: 4. The CDR3 nucleotides read TGTGCCAGCAGCGGGACAGTGAATAACTATGGCTACACCTTC. Protein sequence: CASSGTVNNYGYTF.

The chain employs TRBV6-1 and TRBJ1-1, with a weak D call TRBD1 (6 bases). In germline, CDR1 is MNHNS, CDR2 SASEGT. The CDR3 sequence is 15 residues long. V gave up 6 bases and J gave up 0 bases, with 14 bases separating them. The CDR3 here is CASRIGQNMNTEAFF. CDR3 nucleotides: TGTGCCAGCAGAATTGGACAGAACATGAACACTGAAGCTTTCTTT.

In nucleotides, the CDR3 is TGTGCCAGCAGCCAGCATACAGGGGACTCTGGAAACACCATATATTTT. Protein product: CASSQHTGDSGNTIYF. The chain joins TRBV14 to TRBJ1-3, with 7 nucleotides matching TRBD1. The CDR3 consists of 16 residues. Unmatched junction bases numbered 5, after V lost 3 bases and J lost 0 bases. Looked up from germline, CDR1 is SGHDN and CDR2 is FVKESK. Full variable domain (rest looked up from reference TRBV14 and TRBJ1-3): EAGVTQFPSHSVIEKGQTVTLRCDPISGHDNLYWYRRVMGKEIKFLLHFVKESKQDESGMPNNRFLAERTGGTYSTLKVQPAELEDSGVYFCASSQHTGDSGNTIYFGEGSWLTVV.

V gene TRBV30 combines with J gene TRBJ1-4; D possibly corresponds to TRBD1 (5 bases). The CDR3 is made up of 16 amino acids. The germline CDR1 and CDR2 sequences are GTSNPN and SVGIG (reference sequence). Trimming took off 5 bases at V and 8 bases at J, with 24 bases between the two ends. CDR3 in DNA: TGTGCCTGGGGTTCCCCCGGACATCCAAGCACCGAAAAACTGTTTTTT. The encoded protein is CAWGSPGHPSTEKLFF.

This chain uses TRBV7-3 with TRBJ2-3; 10 bases fit TRBD2. Trimming at V came to 2 bases and at J to 2 bases, leaving 22 bases not matched to a gene. This CDR3 region has 22 residues. Germline CDR1 reads SGHTA; CDR2 reads FQGTGA. The CDR3 bases are TGTGCCAGCAGCTTACGGGGTCGGGGACTAGCGACCCGCACTCCCTTCACAGATACGCAGTATTTT. It specifies CASSLRGRGLATRTPFTDTQYF.

The rearrangement uses TRBV4-2 and TRBJ2-1; TRBD2 is a possible D gene (5 bases). Germline V CDR1 and CDR2: LGHNA, YNFKEQ. The CDR3 spans 15 residues. V was cut by 0 bases and J by 0 bases, with 6 bases left in between. CDR3 loop: CASSQEGSSYNEQFF. The CDR3 DNA reads TGTGCCAGCAGCCAAGAGGGGAGCTCCTACAATGAGCAGTTCTTC.

This chain uses TRBV6-1 with TRBJ1-4, with D tentatively TRBD1 (5 bases). Trimming took 2 bases from V and 8 from J, leaving 9 bases between them. Germline CDR1 is MNHNS and CDR2 is SASEGT. The CDR3 is 13 amino acids. CDR3 loop: CASSEMGGEKLFF. CDR3 nucleotide sequence: TGTGCCAGCAGTGAAATGGGGGGGGAAAAACTGTTTTTT.

The rearrangement joins TRBV9 to TRBJ2-3; 9 bases line up with TRBD2. CDR3 size: 16 residues. After removal of 0 bases from V and 7 bases from J, the junction contained 9 bases not matched to a gene. Germline V gives CDR1 SGDLS, CDR2 YYNGEE. The CDR3, as DNA: TGTGCCAGCAGCGTAGCAAGCGGGAGGAATACGAATACGCAGTATTTT. The encoded protein is CASSVASGRNTNTQYF.

The rearrangement joins TRBV18 to TRBJ2-1; D possibly corresponds to TRBD1 (6 bases). V shed 3 bases and J shed 8 bases, with 20 bases lying between them. CDR1 and CDR2 (germline): KGHSH, LQKENI. This CDR3 has 16 residues. This CDR3 is CASSPVRNRVGDEQFF. As DNA, the CDR3 is TGTGCCAGCTCACCGGTACGGAACAGGGTCGGGGATGAGCAGTTCTTC.

This rearrangement joins TRBV10-1 to TRBJ2-3; 8 bases are a match to TRBD2. Germline V gene lookup returns CDR1 WNHNN and CDR2 SYGVQD (reference sequence). Trimming removed 2 bases from V and 5 bases from J; junction bases left unmatched: 9. The CDR3 sequence is 16 residues long. The CDR3 DNA is TGCGCCAGCAGTGAGACCGACGGGAGGGCCCGAGATACGCAGTATTTT. This translates into CASSETDGRARDTQYF.

V usage is TRBV30 and J usage is TRBJ1-6; 7 nucleotides align to TRBD1. Germline loops: CDR1 GTSNPN, CDR2 SVGIG (reference sequence). With 7 bases clipped from V and 8 bases from J, the junction kept 5 bases outside the gene matches. There are 12 residues in the CDR3. CDR3 sequence: CASYRGDSPLHF. CDR3 sequence (DNA): TGTGCCTCTTACAGGGGTGATTCACCCCTCCACTTT.

The CDR3 spells CASSLKEWVKSYEQYF. The CDR3 DNA follows: TGCGCCAGCAGCCTAAAGGAGTGGGTAAAGTCCTACGAGCAGTACTTC. The chain is built from TRBV4-3 and TRBJ2-7; D is unresolved. The CDR3 length is 16 residues. V was clipped by 4 bases and J by 1 base, with 17 bases between them. CDR1 is LGHNA and CDR2 is YSLEER in the germline V gene.

This clone has just a few counts. The CDR3 DNA reads TGTGCCAGCAGCTTAGTAGCGGGGAGCAATCAGCCCCAGCATTTT. Translation: CASSLVAGSNQPQHF. The chain carries TRBV7-6 and TRBJ1-5, with unresolved D. Germline assignment: CDR1 SGHVS and CDR2 FNYEAQ. Trimming removed 1 base at V and 1 base at J, with 8 bases between. This CDR3 is built from 15 residues.

The chain uses TRBV28 and TRBJ1-2, with 7 bases that match TRBD1. The length of the CDR3 is 12 residues. Trimming removed 5 bases from V and 7 bases from J; junction bases left unmatched: 4. CDR1 is MDHEN, CDR2 SYDVKM, per germline. DNA for the CDR3: TGTGCCAGCAGTCCGCAGGGGGTTGGCTACACCTTC. Translated, it gives CASSPQGVGYTF.

This rearrangement joins TRBV2 to TRBJ1-2; 11 bases align to TRBD1. The CDR3 extends over 15 amino acids. The germline CDR1 and CDR2 sequences are SNHLY and FYNNEI. The junction had 4 bases not matched to a gene; V was cut back by 6 bases and J by 1 base. CDR3: CASSEDRGRNYGYTF. CDR3 bases: TGTGCCAGCAGCGAGGACAGGGGGCGTAACTATGGCTACACCTTC.

CDR3: CASSLMTGYDTQYF. The CDR3 DNA follows: TGTGCCAGCAGCTTAATGACAGGGTACGATACGCAGTATTTT. The chain recombines TRBV7-6 with TRBJ2-3; 7 bases match TRBD1. The germline V gene encodes CDR1 SGHVS and CDR2 FNYEAQ. The CDR3 is 14 residues long. V was clipped by 2 bases and J by 6 bases; unmatched bases: 5.

The V call is TRBV7-3, the J call TRBJ1-2, with D possibly being TRBD1 (6 bases). CDR1 is SGHTA and CDR2 is FQGTGA in the germline V gene. This CDR3 is 19 amino acids long. Trimming cost V 0 bases and J 6 bases, with 26 bases left between them. CDR3 amino acids: CASSLTLEQGEYGLDGYTF. CDR3 bases: TGTGCCAGCAGCTTAACGCTTGAACAGGGAGAGTACGGCTTGGATGGCTACACCTTC. Full variable domain (rest looked up from reference TRBV7-3 and TRBJ1-2): GAGVSQTPSNKVTEKGKYVELRCDPISGHTALYWYRQSLGQGPEFLIYFQGTGAADDSGLPNDRFFAVRPEGSVSTLKIQRTERGDSAVYLCASSLTLEQGEYGLDGYTFGSGTRLTVV.

The V call is TRBV7-3, the J call TRBJ1-1; D unclear. CDR1 and CDR2 from the germline V gene are SGHTA and FQGTGA. The CDR3 covers 13 residues. Trimming removed 0 bases at V and 8 bases at J, with 10 bases between. DNA of the CDR3: TGTGCCAGCAGCTTAACGGGCGGGAACGAAGCTTTCTTT. Translation: CASSLTGGNEAFF.

This clone occurred a few times. The chain couples TRBV27 to TRBJ1-5; no definite D call. CDR3 length: 14 amino acids. Germline-derived CDR1 and CDR2 are MNHEY and SMNVEV (reference sequence). The V and J ends lost 5 bases and 7 bases respectively, with 15 bases between them. Here the CDR3 reads CASSAPGGGQPQHF. The CDR3 coding sequence is TGTGCCAGCAGTGCCCCAGGAGGAGGGCAGCCCCAGCATTTT.

The rearrangement uses TRBV25-1 and TRBJ2-5, with 12 bases lining up with TRBD1. Germline-derived CDR1 and CDR2 are MGHDK and SYGVNS. V dropped 2 bases and J dropped 5; count of bases not matched to a gene: 3. The length of the CDR3 is 15 residues. CDR3 amino acids: CASSEGTGGAETQYF. CDR3 DNA: TGTGCCAGCAGTGAAGGGACAGGGGGCGCTGAGACCCAGTACTTC. Based on the CDR3 plus reference TRBV25-1 and TRBJ2-5, the full variable domain is EADIYQTPRYLVIGTGKKITLECSQTMGHDKMYWYQQDPGMELHLIHYSYGVNSTEKGDLSSESTVSRIRTEHFPLTLESARPSHTSQYLCASSEGTGGAETQYFGPGTRLLVL.

The V and J genes are TRBV7-2 and TRBJ2-4; a possible D gene is TRBD1 (6 bases). This CDR3 is 14 amino acids long. Trimming took 5 bases from V and 3 from J, leaving 11 bases between them. The germline V gene has CDR1 SGHTA and CDR2 FQGNSA. The CDR3 sequence: CASSGGQYKNIQYF. In nucleotides, the CDR3 is TGTGCCAGCAGCGGTGGACAGTACAAAAACATTCAGTACTTC.

The rearrangement joins TRBV28 to TRBJ1-2; 7 nucleotides align to TRBD1. Looked up from germline, CDR1 is MDHEN and CDR2 is SYDVKM. This CDR3 has 12 amino acids. After removal of 3 bases from V and 6 bases from J, the junction contained 1 base not matched to a gene. The CDR3 DNA is TGTGCCAGCAGTTTGACAGGGAATGGCTACACCTTC. Translated, it gives CASSLTGNGYTF.